This entry lists 31 T cell receptor beta chains sequenced from one sample in a study of CD8 T cells in ankylosing spondylitis. TCRdb passed the 5' RACE reads through MiXCR, listing each CDR3 protein once. The sample carries roughly 250,000 distinct CDR3 sequences, approximately 9% recorded once. Sequenced sample: blood, either unsorted or a sorted T cell fraction (not recorded which). Source of these receptors: a male donor with ankylosing spondylitis or in good health (not recorded which).

The table lists this clonotype with many counts. This rearrangement joins TRBV27 to TRBJ1-2, with D possibly being TRBD1 (6 bases). CDR1 and CDR2 (germline): MNHEY, SMNVEV (reference sequence). The CDR3 loop spans 17 amino acids. V was clipped by 0 bases and J by 8 bases, with 22 bases between them. The CDR3 protein is CASSLSPLMTGMDGYTF. Here the CDR3 DNA reads TGTGCCAGCAGTTTATCCCCTCTAATGACAGGAATGGACGGCTACACCTTC.

The V gene is TRBV6-2 or TRBV6-3, the J gene TRBJ1-5; D is undetermined. Trimming left V 5 bases short and J 4 bases short, with 9 bases between. The CDR3 has 13 residues. CDR1 is MNHEY and CDR2 is SVGEGT in the germline V gene. CDR3 loop: CASSQDVNQPQHF. CDR3 DNA sequence: TGTGCCAGCAGTCAGGACGTAAATCAGCCCCAGCATTTT.

In this sample, this clonotype turned up many times. This rearrangement joins TRBV20-1 to TRBJ2-1; D is ambiguous. The germline V gene encodes CDR1 DFQATT and CDR2 SNEGSKA (reference sequence). This CDR3 has 12 amino acids. Deletions cut 4 bases from V and 5 bases from J, with 9 bases between. The CDR3 nucleotides read TGCAGTGCTAAAGCACCCGACAATGAGCAGTTCTTC. Its translation is CSAKAPDNEQFF.

This rearrangement joins TRBV7-2 to TRBJ1-2; D might be TRBD1 (6 bases). Germline CDR1 and CDR2: SGHTA and FQGNSA. Deletions cut 6 bases from V and 7 bases from J, with 15 bases between. The CDR3 covers 13 residues. In DNA form, the CDR3 reads TGTGCCAGCAGTTCCAATCAGGGGTTTGGCTACACCTTC. It specifies CASSSNQGFGYTF.

In its sample, this clonotype was seen a few times. The chain recombines TRBV7-9 with TRBJ2-3; perhaps D is TRBD1 or TRBD2 (5 bases each). The CDR3 is 15 residues long. CDR1 SEHNR and CDR2 FQNEAQ come from the germline V gene (reference sequence). Trimming pared 6 bases from V and 0 bases from J, leaving 13 bases between. The DNA of the CDR3 is TGTGCCAGCAGTGTGGGACGGGGAAGCACAGATACGCAGTATTTT. Its protein product is CASSVGRGSTDTQYF.

This clonotype was seen a handful of times. The gene calls are TRBV12-3 or TRBV12-4 and TRBJ1-2, with D uncertain. The CDR3 length is 12 residues. V lost 2 bases and J lost 8, with 9 bases in between. The CDR3 DNA reads TGTGCCAGCAGTTTACTATTGAGGGGCTACACCTTC. Protein product: CASSLLLRGYTF.

This rearrangement joins TRBV15 to TRBJ2-1; 7 bases map to TRBD1. CDR3 length equals 12 residues. The junction had 5 bases not matched to a gene; V was cut back by 7 bases and J by 8 bases. The germline V gene encodes CDR1 LNHNV and CDR2 YYDKDF (reference sequence). The chain's CDR3 is CATKRGHDEQFF. CDR3 coding DNA: TGTGCCACCAAAAGGGGGCACGATGAGCAGTTCTTC.

This clonotype showed up many times. This chain uses TRBV7-9 with TRBJ2-3; TRBD1 might be the D (6 bases). The CDR3 is 14 amino acids. Germline V CDR1 and CDR2: SEHNR, FQNEAQ (reference sequence). V lost 6 bases and J 0 bases, leaving 10 bases between the germline ends. This CDR3 is CASRGAKSTDTQYF. In DNA, the CDR3 is TGTGCCAGCAGGGGGGCTAAGAGCACAGATACGCAGTATTTT.

Many counts were recorded for this clonotype. The chain carries TRBV20-1 and TRBJ2-3; 10 bases are shared with TRBD2. CDR1 DFQATT and CDR2 SNEGSKA come from the germline V gene (reference sequence). The CDR3 is 15 residues long. Trimming took 6 bases from V and 2 from J; bases not matched to a gene: 8. CDR3 in amino acids: CSATQLAGNTDTQYF. DNA of the CDR3: TGCAGTGCAACGCAACTAGCGGGGAACACAGATACGCAGTATTTT.

This clonotype was recorded at least ten times. The chain is built from TRBV24-1 and TRBJ2-2; no reliable D call. Germline V gene data show CDR1 as KGHDR and CDR2 as SFDVKD. V was trimmed by 8 bases and J by 1 base, leaving 4 bases between them. CDR3 size: 12 residues. The CDR3 nucleotides read TGTGCCACCAAGGGGAACACCGGGGAGCTGTTTTTT. It is translated as CATKGNTGELFF.

In this sample, this clonotype turned up a few times. This chain joins TRBV30 and TRBJ2-7; unclear D gene. The V and J ends lost 0 bases and 3 bases respectively, with 12 bases between them. This CDR3 has 14 residues. Germline CDR1 and CDR2: GTSNPN and SVGIG (reference sequence). CDR3 in amino acids: CAWSVAPWGYEQYF. CDR3 nucleotides: TGTGCCTGGAGTGTAGCCCCCTGGGGCTACGAGCAGTACTTC.

This clonotype was counted many times. The genes are TRBV5-1 and TRBJ2-1; the match to TRBD1 covers 9 bases. Germline CDR1 reads SGHRS; CDR2 reads YFSETQ. The CDR3 sequence is 16 residues long. Trimming removed 5 bases from V and 2 bases from J; junction bases left unmatched: 8. The DNA of the CDR3 is TGCGCCAGCAGGGTGTTGGGACAGGGTCCCTACAATGAGCAGTTCTTC. It specifies CASRVLGQGPYNEQFF.

This chain connects TRBV27 to TRBJ2-1; D may match TRBD1 or TRBD2 (5 bases each). The CDR3 spans 14 residues. V was pared by 6 bases and J by 7 bases, with 16 bases between. Germline V gene sequence: CDR1 MNHEY, CDR2 SMNVEV (reference sequence). The CDR3 DNA follows: TGTGCCAGCAGCTCCCGGGACCTTGGGAATGAGCAGTTCTTC. Encoded protein: CASSSRDLGNEQFF.

This clonotype appeared many times. This sequence joins TRBV6-2 or TRBV6-3 and TRBJ2-1; maybe TRBD2 (5 bases). V lost 0 bases, J lost 6 bases, and 9 bases lay in between. CDR3 size: 14 residues. Germline-derived CDR1 and CDR2 are MNHEY and SVGEGT. The CDR3 sequence is CASSYSRGTNEQFF. As DNA, the CDR3 is TGTGCCAGCAGTTACTCCCGGGGTACCAATGAGCAGTTCTTC.

The V gene is TRBV7-9, the J gene TRBJ2-7; D is perhaps TRBD2 (6 bases). The CDR3 runs to 14 residues. Trimming removed 4 bases at V and 6 bases at J, with 16 bases between. Germline CDR1 reads SEHNR; CDR2 reads FQNEAQ (reference sequence). The CDR3 loop is CASSYTRGDGEQYF. The CDR3 DNA is TGTGCCAGCAGCTACACCCGCGGGGATGGCGAGCAGTACTTC.

This clonotype was detected many times. The chain employs TRBV5-1 and TRBJ2-1; D unresolved. Trimming took off 8 bases at V and 4 bases at J, with 7 bases between the two ends. This CDR3 contains 11 residues. Germline V lookup: CDR1 SGHRS, CDR2 YFSETQ. The CDR3 reads CASRVYNEQFF. The CDR3 DNA sequence: TGCGCCAGTCGAGTATACAATGAGCAGTTCTTC.

This clonotype was seen many times. The chain joins TRBV20-1 to TRBJ2-1; 14 bases are shared with TRBD2. V shed 5 bases and J 0 bases; nucleotides not matched to a gene: 9. Germline values: CDR1 DFQATT, CDR2 SNEGSKA (reference sequence). The CDR3 sequence is 18 residues long. Here the CDR3 DNA reads TGCAGTGCTGTCACTTCCGGGACTAGCGGGGGCTCCTACAATGAGCAGTTCTTC. This sequence encodes CSAVTSGTSGGSYNEQFF.

The V and J genes are TRBV9 and TRBJ1-1, with 9 bases identical to TRBD1. Looked up from germline, CDR1 is SGDLS and CDR2 is YYNGEE. J gave up 7 bases and V 5 bases, and 9 bases lay outside the gene matches. The CDR3 totals 14 residues. CDR3 in amino acids: CASRTGGEEGEAFF. CDR3 bases: TGTGCCAGCAGGACAGGGGGAGAGGAGGGTGAAGCTTTCTTT. The entire variable domain, with the rest obtained from reference TRBV9 and TRBJ1-1, is as follows: DSGVTQTPKHLITATGQRVTLRCSPRSGDLSVYWYQQSLDQGLQFLIQYYNGEERAKGNILERFSAQQFPDLHSELNLSSLELGDSALYFCASRTGGEEGEAFFGQGTRLTVV.

This clonotype has at least ten counts. An end of the junction does not agree with germline; a read error may underlie this. This chain connects TRBV20-1 to TRBJ2-2, with TRBD2 matching over 12 bases. This CDR3 has 14 residues. Germline V CDR1 and CDR2: DFQATT, SNEGSKA (reference sequence). CDR3 in amino acids: CSARTSGNAGELFF. In DNA, the CDR3 is TGCAGTGCTCGGACTAGCGGGAACGCCGGGGAGCTGTTTTTT.

This clonotype has at least ten counts. The chain employs TRBV2 and TRBJ1-1; D call uncertain. The germline V gene has CDR1 SNHLY and CDR2 FYNNEI. There are 15 residues in the CDR3. The V end was cut by 3 bases, the J end by 4 bases, with 15 bases between. The CDR3 reads CASSDVGTKSTEAFF. The CDR3 DNA follows: TGTGCCAGCAGTGATGTTGGTACCAAGAGCACTGAAGCTTTCTTT.

This clonotype was picked up many times. The V call is TRBV11-1, the J call TRBJ2-3; D may be TRBD1 or TRBD2 (5 bases each). Trimming shortened V by 6 bases and J by 0 bases, and 25 bases separated the two germline ends. Germline-derived CDR1 and CDR2 are SGHAT and FQDESV (reference sequence). The CDR3 has 19 residues. The CDR3 DNA follows: TGTGCCAGCAGAAGACCGGGACCGCAGAGAGATCAAAGCACAGATACGCAGTATTTT. This encodes CASRRPGPQRDQSTDTQYF.

A few counts support this clonotype. The genes are TRBV28 and TRBJ2-3, with D possibly being TRBD1 or TRBD2 (5 bases each). Germline V gives CDR1 MDHEN, CDR2 SYDVKM. The CDR3 is 14 amino acids. V lost 0 bases to trimming and J lost 3 bases, with 7 bases between them. The CDR3 DNA is TGTGCCAGCAGTTTATGGAGGGGAACAGATACGCAGTATTTT. Its protein product is CASSLWRGTDTQYF.

At least ten counts were recorded for this clonotype. The J gene is TRBJ2-7, the V gene TRBV20-1; D is unclear. This CDR3 is 13 amino acids long. Trimming removed 3 bases from V and 2 bases from J, with 11 bases in between. Germline V gives CDR1 DFQATT, CDR2 SNEGSKA (reference sequence). CDR3 loop: CSASPTAAYEQYF. The DNA for the CDR3 is TGCAGTGCTAGTCCCACGGCAGCCTACGAGCAGTACTTC.

This clonotype was counted a few times. The chain combines TRBV4-2 with TRBJ2-2; tentatively, D is TRBD2 (6 bases). The CDR3 runs to 15 residues. Per the germline V gene, CDR1 is LGHNA and CDR2 is YNFKEQ. V dropped 2 bases and J dropped 7 bases, with 14 bases sitting between them. In DNA form, the CDR3 reads TGTGCCAGCAGCCAATGGGGGGATAGAGGCGGGGAGCTGTTTTTT. Its protein is CASSQWGDRGGELFF.

This clonotype has more than one count but fewer than ten. J is TRBJ2-7 and V is TRBV20-1; TRBD2 might be the D (6 bases). CDR1 and CDR2 (germline): DFQATT, SNEGSKA (reference sequence). Trimming removed 6 bases at V and 5 bases at J, with 20 bases between. The CDR3 consists of 14 residues. In nucleotides, the CDR3 is TGCAGTGCCGCCCAGTGGGGGGATAGCGACGAGCAGTACTTC. Its protein is CSAAQWGDSDEQYF.

The chain couples TRBV5-1 to TRBJ1-4; 7 bases match TRBD1. From germline, CDR1 is SGHRS and CDR2 YFSETQ. There are 14 residues in the CDR3. The V gene end was trimmed by 1 base and the J gene end by 3 bases; junction bases not matched to a gene: 0. The CDR3 is CASSLTGANEKLFF. CDR3 sequence (DNA): TGCGCCAGCAGCTTGACAGGGGCTAATGAAAAACTGTTTTTT.

This clonotype was recorded many times. CDR3 bases: TGCGCCAGCAGCGCCCAGGGGTCGTACACCGGGGAGCTGTTTTTT. This translates into CASSAQGSYTGELFF. This rearrangement joins TRBV5-1 to TRBJ2-2; D might be TRBD1 (6 bases). The V and J ends lost 4 bases and 3 bases respectively, with 13 bases between them. The CDR3 covers 15 residues. CDR1 is SGHRS, CDR2 YFSETQ, per germline.

This clonotype was picked up many times. The V and J genes are TRBV20-1 and TRBJ1-2, with TRBD1 matching over 9 bases. The CDR3 runs 14 residues. J lost 4 bases, V lost 6 bases, and 9 bases had no gene match. The germline V gene has CDR1 DFQATT and CDR2 SNEGSKA (reference sequence). CDR3 nucleotide sequence: TGCAGTGCCCCCACCCTGGACAGGGGCTATGGCTACACCTTC. Translation: CSAPTLDRGYGYTF.

This clonotype was picked up many times. J is TRBJ1-2 and V is TRBV9, with D perhaps matching TRBD1 (6 bases). Germline CDR1 SGDLS, CDR2 YYNGEE. The V gene lost 2 bases and the J gene lost 6 bases, with 11 bases spanning the gap. The CDR3 consists of 13 residues. CDR3 bases: TGTGCCAGCAGCGTGTTTGGGGGCGATGGCTACACCTTC. It yields the protein CASSVFGGDGYTF.

Ten or more counts support this clonotype. The V call is TRBV7-2, the J call TRBJ1-1, with a possible D match to TRBD1 (5 bases). V was cut by 1 base and J by 11 bases, with 23 bases left in between. Germline V CDR1 and CDR2: SGHTA, FQGNSA. The CDR3 is 16 amino acids. This CDR3 is CASSLVGTGDLLKAFF. In DNA, the CDR3 is TGTGCCAGCAGCTTAGTTGGGACGGGGGACCTCTTAAAGGCTTTCTTT.

The chain couples TRBV7-6 to TRBJ1-1; 10 bases line up with TRBD1. The CDR3 runs 13 residues. Germline CDR1 is SGHVS and CDR2 is FNYEAQ. V trimming: 5 bases; J trimming: 8 bases; junction bases outside the gene matches: 5. CDR3 DNA sequence: TGTGCCAGCAGCCCGACAGGGGGCAAGGAAGCTTTCTTT. Translation gives CASSPTGGKEAFF. Combining the CDR3 with reference TRBV7-6 and TRBJ1-1 gives the whole variable domain GAGVSQSPRYKVTKRGQDVALRCDPISGHVSLYWYRQALGQGPEFLTYFNYEAQQDKSGLPNDRFSAERPEGSISTLTIQRTEQRDSAMYRCASSPTGGKEAFFGQGTRLTVV.